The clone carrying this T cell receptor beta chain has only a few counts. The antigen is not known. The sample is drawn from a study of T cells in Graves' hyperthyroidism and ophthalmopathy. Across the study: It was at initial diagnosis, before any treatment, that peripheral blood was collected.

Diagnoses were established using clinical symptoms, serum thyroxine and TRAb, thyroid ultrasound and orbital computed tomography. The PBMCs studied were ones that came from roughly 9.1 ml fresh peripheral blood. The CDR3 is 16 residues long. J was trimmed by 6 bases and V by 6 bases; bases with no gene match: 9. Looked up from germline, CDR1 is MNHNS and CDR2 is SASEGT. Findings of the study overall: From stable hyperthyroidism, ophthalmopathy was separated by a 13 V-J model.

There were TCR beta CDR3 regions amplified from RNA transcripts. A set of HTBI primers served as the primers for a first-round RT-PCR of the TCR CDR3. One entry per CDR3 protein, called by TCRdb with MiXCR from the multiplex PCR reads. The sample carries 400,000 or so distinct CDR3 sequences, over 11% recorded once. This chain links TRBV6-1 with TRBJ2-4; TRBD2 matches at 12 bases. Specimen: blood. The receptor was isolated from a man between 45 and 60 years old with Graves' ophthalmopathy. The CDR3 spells CASSGPTSGSLNIQYF. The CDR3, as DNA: TGTGCCAGCAGCGGTCCGACTAGCGGGAGTTTAAACATTCAGTACTTC.